Reported below is one TCR beta chain. RNA transcripts were the template for amplifying TCR beta CDR3 regions. TCR CDR3 underwent first-round RT-PCR with the HTBI primer set. TCRdb analysed the multiplex PCR reads with MiXCR anew, one entry per CDR3 protein. This table has about 640,000 distinct CDR3 sequences, roughly 46% appearing once. Lactation, pregnancy, other autoimmune disease or uncontrolled infection led to exclusion of patients. This sample stems from a study of T cells in Graves' hyperthyroidism and ophthalmopathy. Germline values: CDR1 MNHNS, CDR2 SASEGT. The CDR3 runs 15 residues. Trimming took off 8 bases at V and 0 bases at J, with 11 bases between the two ends.

This clonotype originated in an adult man with Graves' disease, either hyperthyroidism or ophthalmopathy (not recorded which). This rearrangement joins TRBV6-1 to TRBJ1-6, with a tentative D call TRBD1 (5 bases). Sequenced: peripheral blood or thyroid tissue (not recorded which). The CDR3 DNA follows: TGTGCCAGCCGGGACTTTAGCTCCTATAATTCACCCCTCCACTTT. This sequence encodes CASRDFSSYNSPLHF.